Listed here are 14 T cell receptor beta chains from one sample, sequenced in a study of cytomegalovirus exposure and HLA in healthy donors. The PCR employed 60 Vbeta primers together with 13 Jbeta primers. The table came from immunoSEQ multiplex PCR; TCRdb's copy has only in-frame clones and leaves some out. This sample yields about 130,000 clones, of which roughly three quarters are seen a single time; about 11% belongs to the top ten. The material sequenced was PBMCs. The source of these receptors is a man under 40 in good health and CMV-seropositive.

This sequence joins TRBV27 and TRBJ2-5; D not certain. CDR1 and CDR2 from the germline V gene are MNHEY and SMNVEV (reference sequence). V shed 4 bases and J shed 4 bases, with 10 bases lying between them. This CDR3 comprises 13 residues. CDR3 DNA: TGTGCCAGCAGTTCTTTCCCCGGAGAGACCCAGTACTTC. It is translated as CASSSFPGETQYF.

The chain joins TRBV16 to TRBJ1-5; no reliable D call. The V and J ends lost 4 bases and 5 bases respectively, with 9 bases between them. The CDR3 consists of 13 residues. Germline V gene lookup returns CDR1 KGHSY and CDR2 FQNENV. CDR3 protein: CASSRGGDQPQHF. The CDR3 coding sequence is TGTGCCAGCAGCCGGGGAGGAGATCAGCCCCAGCATTTT.

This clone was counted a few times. DNA for the CDR3: TGTGCCAGCACACCGGGACAGGGTTTTCAGCCCCAGCATTTT. This sequence encodes CASTPGQGFQPQHF. The rearrangement uses TRBV28 and TRBJ1-5; 9 bases are shared with TRBD1. V shed 7 bases, J shed 6 bases, and the junction held 7 bases outside the gene matches. The length of the CDR3 is 14 residues. Germline assignment: CDR1 MDHEN and CDR2 SYDVKM. The whole variable domain, filled in from reference TRBV28 and TRBJ1-5, reads DVKVTQSSRYLVKRTGEKVFLECVQDMDHENMFWYRQDPGLGLRLIYFSYDVKMKEKGDIPEGYSVSREKKERFSLILESASTNQTSMYLCASTPGQGFQPQHFGDGTRLSIL.

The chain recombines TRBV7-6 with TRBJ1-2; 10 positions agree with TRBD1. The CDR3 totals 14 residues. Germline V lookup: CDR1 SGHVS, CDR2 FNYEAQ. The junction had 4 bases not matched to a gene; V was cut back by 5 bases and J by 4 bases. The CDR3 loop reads CASSPGQGPYGYTF. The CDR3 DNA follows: TGTGCCAGCAGCCCGGGACAGGGGCCCTATGGCTACACCTTC.

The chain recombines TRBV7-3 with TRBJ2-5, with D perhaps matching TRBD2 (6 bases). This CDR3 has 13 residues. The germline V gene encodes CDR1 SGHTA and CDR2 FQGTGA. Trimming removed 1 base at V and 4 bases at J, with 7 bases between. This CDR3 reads CASSLNGGETQYF. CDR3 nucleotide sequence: TGTGCCAGCAGCTTAAACGGGGGAGAGACCCAGTACTTC.

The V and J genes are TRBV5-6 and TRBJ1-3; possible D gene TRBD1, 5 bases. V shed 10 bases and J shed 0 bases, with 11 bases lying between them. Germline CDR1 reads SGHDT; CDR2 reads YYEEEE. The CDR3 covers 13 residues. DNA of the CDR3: TGTGCCGGGGGGTCCGACTCTGGAAACACCATATATTTT. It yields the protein CAGGSDSGNTIYF. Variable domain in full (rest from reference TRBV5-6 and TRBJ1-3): DAGVTQSPTHLIKTRGQQVTLRCSPKSGHDTVSWYQQALGQGPQFIFQYYEEEERQRGNFPDRFSGHQFPNYSSELNVNALLLGDSALYLCAGGSDSGNTIYFGEGSWLTVV.

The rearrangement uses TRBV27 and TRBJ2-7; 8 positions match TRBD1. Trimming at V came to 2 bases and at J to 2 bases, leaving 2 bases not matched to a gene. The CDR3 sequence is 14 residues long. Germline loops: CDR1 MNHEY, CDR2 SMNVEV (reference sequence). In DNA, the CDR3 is TGTGCCAGCAGTTTAGGGGACAGGACCTACGAGCAGTACTTC. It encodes CASSLGDRTYEQYF.

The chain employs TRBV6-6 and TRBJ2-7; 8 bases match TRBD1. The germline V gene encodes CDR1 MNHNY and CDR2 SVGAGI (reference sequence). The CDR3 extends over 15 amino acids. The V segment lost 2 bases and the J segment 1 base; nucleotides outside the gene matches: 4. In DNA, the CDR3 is TGTGCCAGCAGTTACGGGACAGGTTTTTCCTACGAGCAGTACTTC. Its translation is CASSYGTGFSYEQYF.

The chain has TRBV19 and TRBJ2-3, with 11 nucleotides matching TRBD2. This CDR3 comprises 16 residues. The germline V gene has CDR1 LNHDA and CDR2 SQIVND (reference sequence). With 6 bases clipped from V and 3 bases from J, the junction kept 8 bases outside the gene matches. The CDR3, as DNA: TGTGCCAGTAGGCAAGGGGCTAGCGGGAGGACAGATACGCAGTATTTT. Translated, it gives CASRQGASGRTDTQYF.

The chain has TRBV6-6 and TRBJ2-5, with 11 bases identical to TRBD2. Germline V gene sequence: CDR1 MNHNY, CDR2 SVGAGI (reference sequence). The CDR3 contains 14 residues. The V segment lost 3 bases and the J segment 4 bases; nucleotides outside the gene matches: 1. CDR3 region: CASSYSGRGETQYF. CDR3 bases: TGTGCCAGCAGTTATAGCGGGAGGGGAGAGACCCAGTACTTC.

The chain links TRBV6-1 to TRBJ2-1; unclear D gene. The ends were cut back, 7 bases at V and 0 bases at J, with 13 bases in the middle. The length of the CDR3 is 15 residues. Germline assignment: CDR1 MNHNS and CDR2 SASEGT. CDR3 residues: CASNDMIPSYNEQFF. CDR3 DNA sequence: TGTGCCAGCAACGACATGATACCCTCCTACAATGAGCAGTTCTTC.

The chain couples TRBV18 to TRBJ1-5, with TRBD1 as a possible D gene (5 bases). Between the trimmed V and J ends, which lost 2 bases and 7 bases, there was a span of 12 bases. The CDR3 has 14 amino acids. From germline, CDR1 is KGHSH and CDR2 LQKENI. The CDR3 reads CASSPSGGFQPQHF. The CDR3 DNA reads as TGTGCCAGCTCACCATCCGGGGGATTCCAGCCCCAGCATTTT.

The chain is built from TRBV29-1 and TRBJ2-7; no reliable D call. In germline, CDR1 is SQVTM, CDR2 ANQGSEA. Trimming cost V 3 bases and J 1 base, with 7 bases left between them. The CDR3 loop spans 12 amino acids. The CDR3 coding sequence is TGCAGCGTTGAGTTAGATTCCTACGAGCAGTACTTC. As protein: CSVELDSYEQYF.

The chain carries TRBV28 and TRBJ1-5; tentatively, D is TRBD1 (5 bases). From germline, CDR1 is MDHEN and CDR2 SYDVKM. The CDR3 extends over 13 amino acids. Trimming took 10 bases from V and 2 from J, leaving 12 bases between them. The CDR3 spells CATLLGGNQPQHF. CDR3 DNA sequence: TGTGCCACCCTGTTAGGGGGCAATCAGCCCCAGCATTTT.